This T cell receptor beta chain was profiled in a study of blood T cell repertoires in COVID-19. Overall study context: From the United States, Italy and Spain came samples of acute and convalescent COVID-19. PBMCs, B-cell-depleted T cells, or T cells provided the cDNA or gDNA that made up the material.

V was clipped by 8 bases and J by 6 bases; unmatched bases: 2. Germline V gives CDR1 LGHDT, CDR2 YNNKEL (reference sequence). The CDR3 sequence is 14 residues long. Study processing details: By means of reference gene primer amplification, nucleated cell counts were estimated. Using immunoSEQ multiplex PCR, the repertoire was profiled, and TCRdb retains in-frame clones only, with some absent. The DNA gave D and trimming, while V, J and clone size come from that table. The sample consists of around 60,000 clones, around four fifths of them appearing once. This TCR derives from a man aged 30-40 years with COVID-19, enrolled during active disease. The chain combines TRBV3-1 (or the pseudogene TRBV3-2) with TRBJ2-2, with 14 bases aligning to TRBD2. The specimen sequenced was peripheral blood. The CDR3 nucleotides are TGTGCCAGCGGGACTAGCGGGAGACCCGGGGAGCTGTTTTTT. This encodes CASGTSGRPGELFF.